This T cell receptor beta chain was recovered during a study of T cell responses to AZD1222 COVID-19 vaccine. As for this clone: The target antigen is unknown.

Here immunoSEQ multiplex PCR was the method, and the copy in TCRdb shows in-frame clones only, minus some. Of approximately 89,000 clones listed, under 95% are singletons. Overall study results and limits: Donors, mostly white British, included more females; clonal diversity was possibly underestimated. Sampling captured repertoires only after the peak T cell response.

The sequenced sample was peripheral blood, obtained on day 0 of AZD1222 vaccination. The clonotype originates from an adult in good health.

CDR3 nucleotides: TGTGCCAGTAGTATCGGGACTAGCAACTACAATGAGCAGTTCTTC. Protein: CASSIGTSNYNEQFF. The V gene is TRBV19, the J gene TRBJ2-1; 9 bases are a match to TRBD2. Per the germline V gene, CDR1 is LNHDA and CDR2 is SQIVND (reference sequence). J was trimmed by 3 bases and V by 3 bases; bases with no gene match: 3. The CDR3 totals 15 residues.